Sequencing of this T cell receptor beta chain was carried out in a study of blood T cells in healthy people across ages. For the second PCR, which ran for about 7 to 12 cycles, a sample-barcoded 5' primer and a J-beta primer mix were used. One entry per CDR3 protein, called by TCRdb with MiXCR from the 5' RACE reads. The table includes roughly 800,000 distinct CDR3 sequences, over 45% detected once. Sequenced input: blood. This sequence was found in a man in his thirties or forties in good health.

The CDR3 sequence: CASSQANRRGFAETQYF. CDR3 nucleotides: TGTGCCAGCAGCCAGGCCAATCGCAGGGGGTTCGCAGAGACCCAGTACTTC. The rearrangement links TRBV4-2 to TRBJ2-7; 7 bases fit TRBD1. The last part of the DNA fits TRBJ2-5 better; the J call may be wrong. This CDR3 region has 17 residues. CDR1 is LGHNA, CDR2 YNFKEQ, per germline.